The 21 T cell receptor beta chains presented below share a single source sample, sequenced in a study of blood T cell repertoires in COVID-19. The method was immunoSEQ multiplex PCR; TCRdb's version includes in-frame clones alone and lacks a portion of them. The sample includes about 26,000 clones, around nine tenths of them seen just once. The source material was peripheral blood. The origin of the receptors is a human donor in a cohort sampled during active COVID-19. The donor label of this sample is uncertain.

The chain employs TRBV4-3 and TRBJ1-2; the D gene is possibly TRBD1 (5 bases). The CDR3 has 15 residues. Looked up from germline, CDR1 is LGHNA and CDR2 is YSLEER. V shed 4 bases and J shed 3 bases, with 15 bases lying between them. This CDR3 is CASSPVDNSYYGYTF. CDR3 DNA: TGCGCCAGCAGCCCGGTGGACAATTCTTACTATGGCTACACCTTC.

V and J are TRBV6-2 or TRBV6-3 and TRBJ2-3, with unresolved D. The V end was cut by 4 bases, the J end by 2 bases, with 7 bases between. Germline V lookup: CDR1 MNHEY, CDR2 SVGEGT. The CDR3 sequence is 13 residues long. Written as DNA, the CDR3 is TGTGCCAGCAGTTTACAAAACACAGATACGCAGTATTTT. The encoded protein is CASSLQNTDTQYF.

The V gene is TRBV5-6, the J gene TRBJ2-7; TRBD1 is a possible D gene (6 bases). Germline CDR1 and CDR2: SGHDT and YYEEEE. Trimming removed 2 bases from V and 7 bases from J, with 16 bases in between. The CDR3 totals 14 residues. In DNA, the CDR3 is TGTGCCAGCAGCTTTTCCGGGACAATGAGGGAGCAGTACTTC. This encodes CASSFSGTMREQYF.

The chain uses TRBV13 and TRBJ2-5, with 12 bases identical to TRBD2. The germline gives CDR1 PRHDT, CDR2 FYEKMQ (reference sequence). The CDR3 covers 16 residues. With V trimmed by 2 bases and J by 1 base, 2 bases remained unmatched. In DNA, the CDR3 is TGTGCCAGCAGCTTATTGACTAGCGGGGGCCAAGAGACCCAGTACTTC. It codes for CASSLLTSGGQETQYF.

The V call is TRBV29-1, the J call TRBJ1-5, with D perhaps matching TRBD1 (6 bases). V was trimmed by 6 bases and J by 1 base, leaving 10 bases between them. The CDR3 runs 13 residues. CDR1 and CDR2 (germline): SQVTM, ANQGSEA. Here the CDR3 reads CSVSRGSNQPQHF. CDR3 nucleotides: TGCAGCGTATCTAGGGGGAGCAATCAGCCCCAGCATTTT.

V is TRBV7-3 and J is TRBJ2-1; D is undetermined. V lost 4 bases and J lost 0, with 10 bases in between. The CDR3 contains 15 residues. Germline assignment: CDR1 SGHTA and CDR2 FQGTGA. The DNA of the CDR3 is TGTGCCAGCAGCTCTTCTAGGAGCTCCTACAATGAGCAGTTCTTC. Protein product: CASSSSRSSYNEQFF.

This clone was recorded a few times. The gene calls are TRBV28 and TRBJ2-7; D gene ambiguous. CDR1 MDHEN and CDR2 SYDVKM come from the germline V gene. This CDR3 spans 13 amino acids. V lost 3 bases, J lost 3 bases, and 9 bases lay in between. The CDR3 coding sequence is TGTGCCAGCAGTTTCGCACTGAGCTACGAGCAGTACTTC. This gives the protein CASSFALSYEQYF. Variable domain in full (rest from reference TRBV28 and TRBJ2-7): DVKVTQSSRYLVKRTGEKVFLECVQDMDHENMFWYRQDPGLGLRLIYFSYDVKMKEKGDIPEGYSVSREKKERFSLILESASTNQTSMYLCASSFALSYEQYFGPGTRLTVT.

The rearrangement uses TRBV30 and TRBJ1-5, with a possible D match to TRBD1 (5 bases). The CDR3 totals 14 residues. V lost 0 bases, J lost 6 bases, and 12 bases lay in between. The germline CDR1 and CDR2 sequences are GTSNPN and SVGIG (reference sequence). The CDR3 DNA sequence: TGTGCCTGGAGTGTAGGGTCAGGGTTTCAGCCCCAGCATTTT. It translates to CAWSVGSGFQPQHF.

CDR3 sequence reads: CASSVDSYNEQFF. The CDR3 nucleotides read TGTGCCAGCAGCGTGGACAGCTACAATGAGCAGTTCTTC. The chain couples TRBV9 to TRBJ2-1, with D possibly matching TRBD1 (6 bases). V gave up 2 bases and J gave up 3 bases, with 6 bases separating them. The CDR3 spans 13 residues. Germline CDR1 and CDR2: SGDLS and YYNGEE. The variable domain in full, completed from reference TRBV9 and TRBJ2-1, reads DSGVTQTPKHLITATGQRVTLRCSPRSGDLSVYWYQQSLDQGLQFLIQYYNGEERAKGNILERFSAQQFPDLHSELNLSSLELGDSALYFCASSVDSYNEQFFGPGTRLTVL.

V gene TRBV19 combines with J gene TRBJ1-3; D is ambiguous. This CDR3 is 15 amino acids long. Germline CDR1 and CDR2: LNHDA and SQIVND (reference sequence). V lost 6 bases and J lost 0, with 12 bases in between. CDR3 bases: TGTGCCAGTAGCCGAGGACTACCCTCTGGAAACACCATATATTTT. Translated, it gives CASSRGLPSGNTIYF.

In nucleotides, the CDR3 is TGTGCCAGTAGTGCCCGACAGCGCTCTGGGGCCAACGTCCTGACTTTC. Translating gives CASSARQRSGANVLTF. The V gene is TRBV19, the J gene TRBJ2-6; TRBD1 is a possible D gene (5 bases). Trimming shortened V by 5 bases and J by 0 bases, and 11 bases separated the two germline ends. The CDR3 is 16 residues long. From germline, CDR1 is LNHDA and CDR2 SQIVND (reference sequence).

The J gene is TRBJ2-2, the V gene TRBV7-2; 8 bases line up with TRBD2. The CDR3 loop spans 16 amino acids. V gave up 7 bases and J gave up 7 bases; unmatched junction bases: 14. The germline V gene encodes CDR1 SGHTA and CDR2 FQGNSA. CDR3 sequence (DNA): TGTGCCAGCACCCCCCAGGGCGGGGGGTGGAACGGGGAGCTGTTTTTT. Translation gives CASTPQGGGWNGELFF.

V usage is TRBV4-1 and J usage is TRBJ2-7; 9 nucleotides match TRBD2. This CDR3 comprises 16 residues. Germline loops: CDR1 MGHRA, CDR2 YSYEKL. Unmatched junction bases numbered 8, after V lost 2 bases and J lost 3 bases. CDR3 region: CASSQQDSGGRYEQYF. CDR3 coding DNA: TGCGCCAGCAGCCAACAAGATAGCGGGGGACGCTACGAGCAGTACTTC.

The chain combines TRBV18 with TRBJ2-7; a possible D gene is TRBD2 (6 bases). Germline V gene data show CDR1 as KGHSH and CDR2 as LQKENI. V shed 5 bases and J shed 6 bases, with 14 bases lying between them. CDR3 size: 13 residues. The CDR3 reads CASSSSSRGEQYF. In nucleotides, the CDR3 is TGTGCCAGCTCATCGTCCTCGCGGGGCGAGCAGTACTTC.

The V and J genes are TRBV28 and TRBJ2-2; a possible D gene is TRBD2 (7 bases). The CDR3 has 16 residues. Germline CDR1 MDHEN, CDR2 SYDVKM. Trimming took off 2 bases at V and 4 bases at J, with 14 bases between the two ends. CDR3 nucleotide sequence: TGTGCCAGCAGTTTAGGGGGGGCAGTGGGCACCGGGGAGCTGTTTTTT. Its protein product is CASSLGGAVGTGELFF.

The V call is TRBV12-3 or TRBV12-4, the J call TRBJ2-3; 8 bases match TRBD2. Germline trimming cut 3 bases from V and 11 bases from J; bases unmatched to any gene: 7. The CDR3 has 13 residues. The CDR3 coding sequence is TGTGCCAGCAGTTTTTCCCCACTAGCGGAGCAGTATTTT. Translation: CASSFSPLAEQYF.

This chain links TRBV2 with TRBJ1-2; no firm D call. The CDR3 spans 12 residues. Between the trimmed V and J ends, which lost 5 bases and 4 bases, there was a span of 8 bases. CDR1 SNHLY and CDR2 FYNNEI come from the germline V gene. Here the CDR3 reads CASSRPGYGYTF. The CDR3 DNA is TGTGCCAGCAGTCGCCCGGGCTATGGCTACACCTTC.

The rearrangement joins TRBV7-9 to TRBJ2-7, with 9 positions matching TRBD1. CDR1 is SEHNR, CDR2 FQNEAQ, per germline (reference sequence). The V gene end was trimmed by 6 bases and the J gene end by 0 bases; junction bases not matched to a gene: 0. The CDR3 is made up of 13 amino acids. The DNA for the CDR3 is TGTGCCAGCAGACAGGGGGCCTCCTACGAGCAGTACTTC. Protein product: CASRQGASYEQYF. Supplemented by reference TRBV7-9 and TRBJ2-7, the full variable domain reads DTGVSQNPRHKITKRGQNVTFRCDPISEHNRLYWYRQTLGQGPEFLTYFQNEAQLEKSRLLSDRFSAERPKGSFSTLEIQRTEQGDSAMYLCASRQGASYEQYFGPGTRLTVT.

This CDR3 reads CSVADRGRGNTIYF. The CDR3 DNA sequence: TGCAGCGTAGCAGACAGGGGGCGCGGAAACACCATATATTTT. The chain combines TRBV29-1 with TRBJ1-3; 10 nucleotides agree with TRBD1. The CDR3 is 14 amino acids. The V gene's germline CDR1 is SQVTM and CDR2 ANQGSEA. V lost 6 bases and J lost 4; bases outside the gene matches: 6. The full variable domain, rest sourced from reference TRBV29-1 and TRBJ1-3, is SAVISQKPSRDICQRGTSLTIQCQVDSQVTMMFWYRQQPGQSLTLIATANQGSEATYESGFVIDKFPISRPNLTFSTLTVSNMSPEDSSIYLCSVADRGRGNTIYFGEGSWLTVV.

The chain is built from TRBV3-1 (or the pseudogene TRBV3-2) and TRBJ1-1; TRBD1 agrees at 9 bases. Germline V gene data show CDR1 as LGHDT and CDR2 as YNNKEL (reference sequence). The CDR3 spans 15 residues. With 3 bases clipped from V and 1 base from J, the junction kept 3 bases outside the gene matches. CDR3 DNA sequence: TGTGCCAGCAGCCAGGCGGGACAGGGGAACACTGAAGCTTTCTTT. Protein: CASSQAGQGNTEAFF.

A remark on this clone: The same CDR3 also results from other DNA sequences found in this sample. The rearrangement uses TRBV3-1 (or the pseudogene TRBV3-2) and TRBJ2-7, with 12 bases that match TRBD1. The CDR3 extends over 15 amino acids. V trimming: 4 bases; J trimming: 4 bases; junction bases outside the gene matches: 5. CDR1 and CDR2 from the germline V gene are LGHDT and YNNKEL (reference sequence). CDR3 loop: CASSPGTGGWYEQYF. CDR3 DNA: TGTGCCAGCAGCCCGGGGACAGGGGGCTGGTACGAGCAGTACTTC.